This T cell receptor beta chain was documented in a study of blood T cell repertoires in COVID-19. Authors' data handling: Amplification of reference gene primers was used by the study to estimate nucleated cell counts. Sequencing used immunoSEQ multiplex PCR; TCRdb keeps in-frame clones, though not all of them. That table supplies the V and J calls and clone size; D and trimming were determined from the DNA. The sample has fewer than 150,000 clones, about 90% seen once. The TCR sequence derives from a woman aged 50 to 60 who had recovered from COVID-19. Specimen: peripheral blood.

The CDR3 DNA sequence: TGTGCCAGCAGTTTAACCGACAGGGAAGCTTTCTTT. It specifies CASSLTDREAFF. The V and J genes are TRBV28 and TRBJ1-1; the D gene is possibly TRBD1 (6 bases). V dropped 2 bases and J dropped 8 bases, with 9 bases sitting between them. The CDR3 consists of 12 residues. CDR1 is MDHEN and CDR2 is SYDVKM in the germline V gene.